The 31 T cell receptor beta chains in this list originate from one sample, sequenced in a study of vaccination and CD4 T cells after COVID-19. An Oncomine TCR Beta short-read assay was used to sequence the DNA from cultured CD4+ T cells. TCRdb reanalysed the PCR reads using MiXCR and keeps one entry per CDR3 protein. Among roughly 13,000 distinct CDR3 sequences listed, less than 75% were seen once. Treatment defined: roughly 10-day PBMC culture with coronavirus spike peptide pools or control peptides (ViraFEST assay). The antigens these receptors bind are not known. The sample comprised CD4+ T cells from blood, cultured in vitro. The receptors stem from a human donor who had recovered from COVID-19.

CDR3 sequence (DNA): TGTGCCAGCAGCTCTGGGACTAGCGGGACGACCCAGTACTTC. Translating gives CASSSGTSGTTQYF. The chain uses TRBV7-7 and TRBJ2-5; TRBD2 agrees at 13 bases. The CDR3 contains 14 residues. Germline CDR1 reads SSHAT; CDR2 reads FNYEAQ (reference sequence). V shed 4 bases and J 7 bases; nucleotides not matched to a gene: 3.

The rearrangement joins TRBV28 to TRBJ2-7; D may match TRBD1 or TRBD2 (5 bases each). V lost 6 bases and J 0 bases, leaving 15 bases between the germline ends. Germline V gene sequence: CDR1 MDHEN, CDR2 SYDVKM. There are 15 residues in the CDR3. CDR3 region: CASREAGASSYEQYF. CDR3 nucleotides: TGTGCCAGCAGGGAGGCCGGGGCGAGCTCCTACGAGCAGTACTTC.

The chain links TRBV15 to TRBJ1-4, with D perhaps matching TRBD1 (5 bases). Germline values: CDR1 LNHNV, CDR2 YYDKDF (reference sequence). V was cut by 0 bases and J by 7 bases, with 9 bases left in between. The CDR3 is 14 residues long. CDR3 DNA sequence: TGTGCCACCAGCAGAGATCGGGGGGGTGAAAAACTGTTTTTT. Translating it yields CATSRDRGGEKLFF.

This chain uses TRBV5-1 with TRBJ2-4; a weak D match, TRBD1 (7 bases). Looked up from germline, CDR1 is SGHRS and CDR2 is YFSETQ. The length of the CDR3 is 14 residues. V was pared by 0 bases and J by 6 bases, with 10 bases between. The CDR3 coding sequence is TGCGCCAGCAGCTTGGGACAGGGAGGAAACATTCAGTACTTC. It encodes CASSLGQGGNIQYF.

The chain combines TRBV27 with TRBJ1-3; the D is unclear. The V end lost 3 bases, the J end lost 3 bases, and 15 bases lay between the germline ends. Per germline, CDR1 MNHEY and CDR2 SMNVEV (reference sequence). CDR3 length: 16 residues. CDR3 protein: CASSFAPPGGGNTIYF. CDR3 nucleotides: TGTGCCAGCAGTTTCGCACCCCCCGGAGGTGGAAACACCATATATTTT.

CDR3 amino acids: CASSPGGNTGELFF. The CDR3 coding sequence is TGTGCCAGCTCACCAGGCGGGAACACCGGGGAGCTGTTTTTT. J is TRBJ2-2 and V is TRBV18; no clear D. The germline V gene encodes CDR1 KGHSH and CDR2 LQKENI. V lost 2 bases, J lost 1 base, and 5 bases lay in between. The CDR3 extends over 14 amino acids. Full variable domain (rest looked up from reference TRBV18 and TRBJ2-2): NAGVMQNPRHLVRRRGQEARLRCSPMKGHSHVYWYRQLPEEGLKFMVYLQKENIIDESGMPKERFSAEFPKEGPSILRIQQVVRGDSAAYFCASSPGGNTGELFFGEGSRLTVL.

The chain joins TRBV6-1 to TRBJ1-5; D call uncertain. Trimming shortened V by 4 bases and J by 5 bases, and 3 bases separated the two germline ends. From germline, CDR1 is MNHNS and CDR2 SASEGT. CDR3 length: 11 amino acids. The CDR3 bases are TGTGCCAGCAGTGCTTATCAGCCCCAGCATTTT. Protein product: CASSAYQPQHF.

This clonotype is large in the sample. The chain joins TRBV7-9 to TRBJ2-3, with 9 bases aligning to TRBD2. V was clipped by 4 bases and J by 3 bases; unmatched bases: 8. The germline gives CDR1 SEHNR, CDR2 FQNEAQ (reference sequence). CDR3 length: 16 amino acids. The chain's CDR3 is CASSSPSGNVTDTQYF. CDR3 nucleotides: TGTGCCAGCAGCTCCCCTAGCGGGAATGTAACAGATACGCAGTATTTT.

This clonotype has only one observation. The chain is built from TRBV7-6 and TRBJ2-5; 7 bases align to TRBD1. V lost 4 bases to trimming and J lost 1 base; unmatched junction nucleotides: 3. Germline CDR1 reads SGHVS; CDR2 reads FNYEAQ. The CDR3 loop spans 14 amino acids. The CDR3 DNA sequence: TGTGCCAGCAGCTCACAGGGGATCCAAGAGACCCAGTACTTC. As protein: CASSSQGIQETQYF.

The rearrangement uses TRBV6-1 and TRBJ2-1; 12 bases match TRBD2. CDR3 length equals 15 residues. The junction had 4 bases not matched to a gene; V was cut back by 6 bases and J by 4 bases. The germline gives CDR1 MNHNS, CDR2 SASEGT. The CDR3 loop is CASRLAGGGYNEQFF. DNA of the CDR3: TGTGCCAGCAGGCTAGCGGGAGGGGGGTACAATGAGCAGTTCTTC.

The rearrangement uses TRBV20-1 and TRBJ2-3, with 10 positions matching TRBD2. The CDR3 consists of 16 residues. Trimming removed 3 bases from V and 1 base from J; junction bases left unmatched: 7. Germline CDR1 reads DFQATT; CDR2 reads SNEGSKA (reference sequence). The CDR3 region has the DNA TGCAGTGCTAGGGGCACCGGGACTAGCGGCACAGATACGCAGTATTTT. Encoded protein: CSARGTGTSGTDTQYF.

The chain uses TRBV5-6 and TRBJ2-3, with 9 bases aligning to TRBD2. Trimming took 4 bases from V and 4 from J; bases not matched to a gene: 4. Germline lookup yields CDR1 SGHDT and CDR2 YYEEEE. The CDR3 has 14 residues. The CDR3 DNA reads as TGTGCCAGCAGCCGGACTAGCGAGGCAGATACGCAGTATTTT. Protein: CASSRTSEADTQYF.

This clonotype occurred once. The chain joins TRBV5-1 to TRBJ2-1; D may be TRBD2 (6 bases). V was shortened by 0 bases and J by 10 bases, with 17 bases between the two germline ends. Germline lookup yields CDR1 SGHRS and CDR2 YFSETQ. CDR3 length: 15 residues. The CDR3 sequence: CASSLEVGVADEQFF. The DNA for the CDR3 is TGCGCCAGCAGCTTGGAAGTGGGCGTAGCGGACGAGCAGTTCTTC.

In its sample, this clonotype was seen a few times. The V gene is TRBV20-1, the J gene TRBJ1-5; no clear D gene. V shed 3 bases and J shed 3 bases, with 9 bases lying between them. Germline CDR1 is DFQATT and CDR2 is SNEGSKA (reference sequence). The CDR3 contains 13 residues. The CDR3 sequence is CSARPGYNQPQHF. Written as DNA, the CDR3 is TGCAGTGCTAGGCCGGGATACAATCAGCCCCAGCATTTT.

The chain joins TRBV20-1 to TRBJ1-5, with a possible D match to TRBD1 (6 bases). Germline loops: CDR1 DFQATT, CDR2 SNEGSKA (reference sequence). V was pared by 6 bases and J by 0 bases, with 12 bases between. This CDR3 has 14 amino acids. The CDR3 DNA reads TGCAGTGCGTCGGGACACCTTAGCAATCAGCCCCAGCATTTT. It is translated as CSASGHLSNQPQHF.

This chain joins TRBV2 and TRBJ2-7; D not certain. The CDR3 covers 15 residues. Germline V lookup: CDR1 SNHLY, CDR2 FYNNEI. V shed 6 bases and J shed 0 bases, with 15 bases lying between them. CDR3 in DNA: TGTGCCAGCAGCCCCCGGCCAGTCAACTCCTACGAGCAGTACTTC. Its translation is CASSPRPVNSYEQYF.

This clonotype was found a few times. This chain uses TRBV6-1 with TRBJ1-5; D may be TRBD1 (6 bases). The CDR3 loop spans 17 amino acids. Trimming left V 7 bases short and J 1 base short, with 20 bases between. Germline lookup yields CDR1 MNHNS and CDR2 SASEGT. Here the CDR3 reads CASTPRGGGGSNQPQHF. The CDR3 DNA sequence: TGTGCCAGCACCCCCCGTGGAGGGGGTGGAAGCAATCAGCCCCAGCATTTT.

The J gene is TRBJ2-5, the V gene TRBV6-1, with D unclear. Trimming took 3 bases from V and 5 from J, leaving 7 bases between them. Germline V gene sequence: CDR1 MNHNS, CDR2 SASEGT. CDR3 size: 12 residues. This CDR3 reads CASSDNTETQYF. The DNA for the CDR3 is TGTGCCAGCAGTGACAACACGGAGACCCAGTACTTC.

This chain connects TRBV7-6 to TRBJ1-3; D uncertain. The V gene's germline CDR1 is SGHVS and CDR2 FNYEAQ. The CDR3 sequence is 16 residues long. Trimming stripped 1 base from V and 0 bases from J, with 10 bases between. This CDR3 reads CASSLDGRNSGNTIYF. In nucleotides, the CDR3 is TGTGCCAGCAGCTTAGATGGACGGAACTCTGGAAACACCATATATTTT. Full variable domain (missing parts from reference TRBV7-6 and TRBJ1-3): GAGVSQSPRYKVTKRGQDVALRCDPISGHVSLYWYRQALGQGPEFLTYFNYEAQQDKSGLPNDRFSAERPEGSISTLTIQRTEQRDSAMYRCASSLDGRNSGNTIYFGEGSWLTVV.

The rearrangement joins TRBV7-2 to TRBJ2-7, with D unresolved. The CDR3 has 15 amino acids. From germline, CDR1 is SGHTA and CDR2 FQGNSA. The V end lost 1 base, the J end lost 0 bases, and 10 bases lay between the germline ends. As DNA, the CDR3 is TGTGCCAGCAGCTTAGGGCCAGCGAACTCCTACGAGCAGTACTTC. Residues: CASSLGPANSYEQYF.

This chain uses TRBV6-1 with TRBJ2-3, with 11 positions matching TRBD2. The CDR3 spans 17 residues. Germline assignment: CDR1 MNHNS and CDR2 SASEGT. With 6 bases clipped from V and 5 bases from J, the junction kept 13 bases outside the gene matches. The CDR3 sequence is CASRRRSGSGRGDTQYF. The CDR3 DNA reads TGTGCCAGCAGGCGCCGATCGGGTAGCGGGAGGGGAGATACGCAGTATTTT.

The CDR3 DNA sequence: TGTGCCATCAGTGAGGAGGGACTTGGTAGTAATTCACCCCTCCACTTT. Translation gives CAISEEGLGSNSPLHF. The rearrangement links TRBV10-3 to TRBJ1-6, with TRBD1 as a possible D gene (5 bases). CDR1 and CDR2 from the germline V gene are ENHRY and SYGVKD. V dropped 2 bases and J dropped 6 bases, with 14 bases sitting between them. The CDR3 runs to 16 residues.

The V gene is TRBV6-2 or TRBV6-3, the J gene TRBJ2-3; no clear D gene. Germline CDR1 and CDR2: MNHEY and SVGEGT. Trimming pared 6 bases from V and 0 bases from J, leaving 16 bases between. The CDR3 sequence is 16 residues long. The CDR3 nucleotides are TGTGCCAGCAGAGACTCCGGGCTCCCTAGCACAGATACGCAGTATTTT. It yields the protein CASRDSGLPSTDTQYF.

The V gene is TRBV6-1, the J gene TRBJ2-7; D is possibly TRBD2 (5 bases). Looked up from germline, CDR1 is MNHNS and CDR2 is SASEGT. The CDR3 spans 13 residues. V lost 6 bases and J lost 3, with 12 bases in between. The CDR3 sequence is CASRRSGDYEQYF. In nucleotides, the CDR3 is TGTGCCAGCAGGCGAAGCGGTGACTACGAGCAGTACTTC.

This clonotype was counted between two and nine times. This chain connects TRBV12-3 or TRBV12-4 to TRBJ1-5, with TRBD1 matching 7 bases. With V trimmed by 7 bases and J by 0 bases, 3 bases remained unmatched. This CDR3 contains 14 residues. In DNA form, the CDR3 reads TGTGCCAGCACACGACAGGGTAGCAATCAGCCCCAGCATTTT. This gives the protein CASTRQGSNQPQHF.

In its sample, this clonotype was seen once. The chain joins TRBV29-1 to TRBJ2-3; 7 bases align to TRBD2. CDR1 is SQVTM, CDR2 ANQGSEA, per germline. V dropped 5 bases and J dropped 1; count of bases not matched to a gene: 6. The CDR3 sequence is 14 residues long. CDR3 nucleotide sequence: TGCAGCGTTCGGGGGGTCGAGGGCACAGATACGCAGTATTTT. Protein sequence: CSVRGVEGTDTQYF.

This chain links TRBV28 with TRBJ2-5, with D hard to call. The CDR3 extends over 14 amino acids. Germline assignment: CDR1 MDHEN and CDR2 SYDVKM. Deletions cut 2 bases from V and 1 base from J, with 8 bases between. The CDR3 nucleotides read TGTGCCAGCAGTTTACCTTACATCCAAGAGACCCAGTACTTC. Its translation: CASSLPYIQETQYF.

The rearrangement links TRBV10-3 to TRBJ2-2, with 11 bases lining up with TRBD2. The CDR3 extends over 16 amino acids. CDR1 and CDR2 from the germline V gene are ENHRY and SYGVKD. J lost 2 bases, V lost 7 bases, and 6 bases had no gene match. CDR3 region: CAITPGLAVNTGELFF. The CDR3 bases are TGTGCCATCACCCCGGGACTAGCGGTCAACACCGGGGAGCTGTTTTTT.

The chain links TRBV11-2 to TRBJ2-3; TRBD1 matches 9 bases. V lost 6 bases, J lost 3 bases, and 7 bases stayed unmatched. Germline V gene sequence: CDR1 SGHAT, CDR2 FQNNGV. CDR3 size: 15 residues. For the CDR3, the DNA is TGTGCCAGCAGTTACGGGACAGGGATGACAGATACGCAGTATTTT. Its translation: CASSYGTGMTDTQYF.

This clonotype has a handful of counts. The genes are TRBV6-5 and TRBJ2-3; no definite D call. Trimming stripped 3 bases from V and 1 base from J, with 5 bases between. CDR3 length: 13 residues. Germline CDR1 MNHEY, CDR2 SVGAGI. CDR3: CASSYGRTDTQYF. The CDR3 region has the DNA TGTGCCAGCAGTTATGGGCGCACAGATACGCAGTATTTT.

The V and J genes are TRBV24-1 and TRBJ2-1; D unresolved. The ends were cut back, 4 bases at V and 6 bases at J, with 9 bases in the middle. The germline gives CDR1 KGHDR, CDR2 SFDVKD. The CDR3 length is 13 residues. Written as DNA, the CDR3 is TGTGCCACCAGTGAACCCAGCCTCAATGAGCAGTTCTTC. It yields the protein CATSEPSLNEQFF.